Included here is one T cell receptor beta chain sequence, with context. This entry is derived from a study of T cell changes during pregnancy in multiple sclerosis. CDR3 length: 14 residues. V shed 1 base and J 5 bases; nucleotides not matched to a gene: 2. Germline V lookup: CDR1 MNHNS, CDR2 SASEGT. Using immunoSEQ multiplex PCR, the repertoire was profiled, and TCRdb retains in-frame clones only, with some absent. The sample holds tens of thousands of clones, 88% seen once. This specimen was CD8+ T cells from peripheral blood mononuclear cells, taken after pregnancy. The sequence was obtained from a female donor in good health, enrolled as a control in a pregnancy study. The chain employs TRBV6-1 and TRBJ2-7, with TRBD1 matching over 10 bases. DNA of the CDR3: TGTGCCAGCAGTGAAGGACAGGGGGCGGACGAGCAGTACTTC. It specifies CASSEGQGADEQYF.